Described below is a single T cell receptor beta chain sequence and its context. The entry originates in a study of blood T cell repertoires in COVID-19. The wider study: Both acute and convalescent COVID-19 samples were obtained from the United States, Italy and Spain. The analysed material was cDNA or gDNA that came from T cells, B-cell-depleted T cells, or PBMCs.

Study processing details: Amplified reference gene primers provided the basis for estimating nucleated cell counts. Libraries were prepared by immunoSEQ multiplex PCR; TCRdb keeps only in-frame clonotypes and omits some of them. V and J calls and clone size are those listed in that table; D and trimming were worked out from the DNA. This sample carries tens of thousands of clones, roughly 73% of them seen once, and the ten largest clones take roughly 28%. This receptor was taken from a woman in her 70s with acute or convalescent COVID-19. Material: peripheral blood.

The CDR3 loop reads CASSLGGKSYEQYF. CDR3 nucleotides: TGTGCCAGCAGTTTGGGGGGTAAATCCTACGAGCAGTACTTC. This chain connects TRBV7-9 to TRBJ2-7; D is possibly TRBD2 (6 bases). Trimming removed 6 bases at V and 1 base at J, with 13 bases between. Germline V gene data show CDR1 as SEHNR and CDR2 as FQNEAQ (reference sequence). The length of the CDR3 is 14 residues.